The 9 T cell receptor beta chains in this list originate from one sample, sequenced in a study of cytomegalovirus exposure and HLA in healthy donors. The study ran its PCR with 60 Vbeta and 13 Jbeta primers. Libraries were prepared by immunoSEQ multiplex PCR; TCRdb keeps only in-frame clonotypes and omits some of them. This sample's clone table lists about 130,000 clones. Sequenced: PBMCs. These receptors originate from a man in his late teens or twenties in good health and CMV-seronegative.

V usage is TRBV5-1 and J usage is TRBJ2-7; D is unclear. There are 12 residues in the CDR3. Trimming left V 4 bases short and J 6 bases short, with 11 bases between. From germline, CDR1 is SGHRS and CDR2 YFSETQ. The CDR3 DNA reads TGCGCCAGCAGCGATGGGCCCATCGAGCAGTACTTC. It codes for CASSDGPIEQYF. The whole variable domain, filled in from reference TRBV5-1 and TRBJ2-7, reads KAGVTQTPRYLIKTRGQQVTLSCSPISGHRSVSWYQQTPGQGLQFLFEYFSETQRNKGNFPGRFSGRQFSNSRSEMNVSTLELGDSALYLCASSDGPIEQYFGPGTRLTVT.

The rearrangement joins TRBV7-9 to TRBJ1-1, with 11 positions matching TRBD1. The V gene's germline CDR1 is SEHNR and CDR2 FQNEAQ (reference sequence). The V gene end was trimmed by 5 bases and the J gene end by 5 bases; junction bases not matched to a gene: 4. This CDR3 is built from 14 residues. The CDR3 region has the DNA TGTGCCAGCAGCGGTGGGACAGGGGGGACTGAAGCTTTCTTT. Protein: CASSGGTGGTEAFF.

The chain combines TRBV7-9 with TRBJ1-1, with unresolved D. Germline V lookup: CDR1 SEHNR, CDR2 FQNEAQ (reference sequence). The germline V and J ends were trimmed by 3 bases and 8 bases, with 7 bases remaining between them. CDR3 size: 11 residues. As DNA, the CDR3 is TGTGCCAGCAGCTTGACGGGGGAAGCTTTCTTT. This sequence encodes CASSLTGEAFF.

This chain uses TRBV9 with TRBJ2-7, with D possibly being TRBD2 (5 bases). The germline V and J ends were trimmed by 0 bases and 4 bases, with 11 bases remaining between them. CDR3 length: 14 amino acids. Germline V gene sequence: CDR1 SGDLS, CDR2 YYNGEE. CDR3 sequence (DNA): TGTGCCAGCAGCGTAGCTAGCTCTTCTTACGAGCAGTACTTC. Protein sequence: CASSVASSSYEQYF.

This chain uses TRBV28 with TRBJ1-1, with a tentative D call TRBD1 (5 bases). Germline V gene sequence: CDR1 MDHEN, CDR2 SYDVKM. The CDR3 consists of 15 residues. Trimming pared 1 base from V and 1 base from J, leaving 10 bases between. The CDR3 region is CASSLSRTPNTEAFF. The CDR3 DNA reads TGTGCCAGCAGTTTATCGAGGACACCGAACACTGAAGCTTTCTTT.

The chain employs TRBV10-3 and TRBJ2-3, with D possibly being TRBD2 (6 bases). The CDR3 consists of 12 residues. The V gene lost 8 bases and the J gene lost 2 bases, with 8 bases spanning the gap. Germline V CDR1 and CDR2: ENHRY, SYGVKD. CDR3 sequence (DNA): TGTGCCATCCGGGGGTCCACAGATACGCAGTATTTT. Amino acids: CAIRGSTDTQYF.

CDR3 sequence (DNA): TGTGCCAGCAGTCCATCGACAGGGATCGGATACGAGCAGTACTTC. This sequence encodes CASSPSTGIGYEQYF. The chain uses TRBV27 and TRBJ2-7; TRBD1 agrees at 7 bases. Per the germline V gene, CDR1 is MNHEY and CDR2 is SMNVEV (reference sequence). The CDR3 extends over 15 amino acids. Germline trimming cut 5 bases from V and 4 bases from J; bases unmatched to any gene: 11.

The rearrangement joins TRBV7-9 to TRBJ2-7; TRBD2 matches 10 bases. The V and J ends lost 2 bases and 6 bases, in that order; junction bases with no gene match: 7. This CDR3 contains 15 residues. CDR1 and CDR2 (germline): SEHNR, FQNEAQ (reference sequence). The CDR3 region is CASSLSSGGNFEQYF. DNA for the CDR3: TGTGCCAGCAGCTTATCTAGCGGGGGAAATTTCGAGCAGTACTTC.

The CDR3 coding sequence is TGTGCCAGCAGGGCGGGGGCCGGGGAGCTGTTTTTT. Translation: CASRAGAGELFF. The chain has TRBV7-9 and TRBJ2-2; 7 bases fit TRBD2. V shed 6 bases, J shed 6 bases, and the junction held 1 base outside the gene matches. CDR3 length: 12 residues. CDR1 is SEHNR, CDR2 FQNEAQ, per germline (reference sequence).